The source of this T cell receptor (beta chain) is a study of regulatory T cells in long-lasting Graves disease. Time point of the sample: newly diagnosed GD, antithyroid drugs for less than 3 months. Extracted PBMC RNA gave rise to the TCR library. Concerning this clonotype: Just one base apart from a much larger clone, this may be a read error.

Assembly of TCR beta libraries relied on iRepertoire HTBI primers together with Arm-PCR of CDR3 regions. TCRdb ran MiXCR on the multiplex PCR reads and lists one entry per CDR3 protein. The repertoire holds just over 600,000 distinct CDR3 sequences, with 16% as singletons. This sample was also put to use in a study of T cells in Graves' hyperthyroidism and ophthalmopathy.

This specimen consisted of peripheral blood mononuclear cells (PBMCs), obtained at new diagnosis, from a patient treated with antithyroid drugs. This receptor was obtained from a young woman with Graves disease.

DNA for the CDR3: TGTACCAGCAGCCCCCGCCGTGACAGTCTACCCGGCGAGCAGTACTTC. It is translated as CTSSPRRDSLPGEQYF. This chain joins TRBV7-3 and TRBJ2-7, with D maybe TRBD1 (5 bases). Germline V gene lookup returns CDR1 SGHTA and CDR2 FQGTGA. The CDR3 has 16 amino acids.